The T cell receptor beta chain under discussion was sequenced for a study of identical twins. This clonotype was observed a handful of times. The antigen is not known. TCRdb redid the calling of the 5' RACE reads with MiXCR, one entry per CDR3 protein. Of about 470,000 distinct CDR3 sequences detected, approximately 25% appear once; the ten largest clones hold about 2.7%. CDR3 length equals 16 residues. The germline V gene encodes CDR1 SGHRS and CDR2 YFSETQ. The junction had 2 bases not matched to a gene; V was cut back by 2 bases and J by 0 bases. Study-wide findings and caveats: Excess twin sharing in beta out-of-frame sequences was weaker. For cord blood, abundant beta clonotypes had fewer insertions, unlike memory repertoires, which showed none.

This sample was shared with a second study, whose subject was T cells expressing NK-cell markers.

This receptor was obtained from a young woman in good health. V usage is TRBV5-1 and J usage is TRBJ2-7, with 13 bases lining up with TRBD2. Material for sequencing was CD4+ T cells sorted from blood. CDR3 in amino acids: CASSLLAGGLSYEQYF. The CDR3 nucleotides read TGCGCCAGCAGCTTACTAGCGGGAGGGCTCTCCTACGAGCAGTACTTC.